These T cell receptor beta chains were read from a single sample in a study of blood T cells in healthy people across ages. TCRdb passed the 5' RACE reads through MiXCR, listing each CDR3 protein once. The table has approximately 1.5 million distinct CDR3 sequences, 35% to 45% seen once. Sequenced input: blood. The receptor set was obtained from a woman between 18 and 29 years old in good health. CDR3s include the opening cysteine and the closing phenylalanine or tryptophan. A D gene is named only where the DNA matches it firmly. Clone size is shown for a subset of rows, as once, few, many or a class of expanded clone.

j_call d_call v_call clone_size cdr3_aa cdr3_nt
TRBJ2-1 NA TRBV6-1 NA CASTGSASYNEQFF TGTGCCAGCACAGGGTCGGCCTCCTACAATGAGCAGTTCTTC
TRBJ1-1 NA TRBV14 NA CASRRDTNTEAFF TGTGCCAGCAGAAGAGACACAAACACTGAAGCTTTCTTT
TRBJ2-4 NA TRBV5-5 few CASSLAGRLVSLAKNIQYF TGTGCCAGCAGCCTAGCTGGAAGGCTCGTTTCGTTGGCCAAAAACATTCAGTACTTC
TRBJ1-2 NA TRBV6-2/TRBV6-3 NA CASSSPTPGYGYTF TGTGCCAGCAGCTCACCAACACCCGGATATGGCTACACCTTC
TRBJ2-3 TRBD2 TRBV7-2 few CASSLVRTSGGAEDTQYF TGTGCCAGCAGCTTAGTTAGGACTAGCGGGGGGGCCGAAGATACGCAGTATTTT
TRBJ2-7 NA TRBV10-3 few CAISSRQNEQYF TGTGCCATCAGTTCACGACAGAACGAGCAGTACTTC
TRBJ2-1 NA TRBV28 many CASSVRGYNEQFF TGTGCCAGCAGTGTTAGGGGGTACAATGAGCAGTTCTTC
TRBJ2-7 TRBD1 TRBV7-2 NA CASSYRQGVGNEQYF TGTGCCAGCAGCTATAGACAGGGCGTGGGTAATGAGCAGTACTTC
TRBJ1-1 NA TRBV20-1 few CSAKPPTLRSAEAFF TGCAGTGCTAAACCTCCGACCCTAAGGAGCGCTGAAGCTTTCTTT
TRBJ1-3 NA TRBV27 NA CASSPSSGNTIYF TGTGCCAGCAGCCCAAGCTCTGGAAACACCATATATTTT
TRBJ2-6 NA TRBV12-3/TRBV12-4 few CASRTIRIGVLSGANVLTF TGTGCCAGCAGAACCATTAGGATTGGGGTCCTCTCTGGGGCCAACGTCCTGACTTTC
TRBJ1-1 NA TRBV29-1 NA CSVIGTFFTEAFF TGCAGCGTAATTGGGACGTTCTTTACTGAAGCTTTCTTT
TRBJ1-5 TRBD1 TRBV7-6 few CASSYTTGENQPQHF TGTGCCAGCAGCTACACGACAGGGGAGAATCAGCCCCAGCATTTT
TRBJ1-1 NA TRBV28 NA CASSLGNNEAFF TGTGCCAGCAGTTTAGGGAACAATGAAGCTTTCTTT
TRBJ1-1 NA TRBV9 NA CASSVSGGANTEAFF TGTGCCAGCAGCGTAAGTGGAGGAGCTAACACTGAAGCTTTCTTT
TRBJ2-3 TRBD2 TRBV7-2 few CASSLVGGAPDTQYF TGTGCCAGCAGCTTAGTCGGGGGGGCCCCAGATACGCAGTATTTT
TRBJ1-4 NA TRBV25-1 NA CASSEGFGAVKATNEKLFF TGTGCCAGCAGTGAGGGGTTTGGGGCAGTTAAAGCAACTAATGAAAAACTGTTTTTT
TRBJ1-6 NA TRBV2 NA CASRLGDLLHF TGTGCCAGCAGGCTGGGGGACTTACTCCACTTT
TRBJ2-7 NA TRBV29-1 few CSVDMAVCDEQYF TGCAGCGTTGATATGGCAGTATGTGACGAGCAGTACTTC
TRBJ2-1 NA TRBV2 few CASSELLAAYNEQFF TGTGCCAGCAGTGAGTTACTAGCAGCCTACAATGAGCAGTTCTTC
TRBJ1-1 TRBD1 TRBV30 NA CAWMGMGQPEAFF TGTGCCTGGATGGGGATGGGACAGCCTGAAGCTTTCTTT
TRBJ2-7 TRBD1 TRBV6-1 NA CASRWTGGEQYF TGTGCCAGCAGATGGACAGGGGGAGAGCAGTACTTC
TRBJ2-3 NA TRBV6-5 NA CASSYFTGDTQYF TGTGCCAGCAGTTACTTTACAGGGGATACGCAGTATTTT
TRBJ1-6 NA TRBV3-1 NA CASSQGYSPLHF TGTGCCAGCAGCCAAGGTTATTCACCCCTCCACTTT
TRBJ2-7 TRBD1 TRBV12-3/TRBV12-4 many CASSRSGQPYEQYF TGTGCCAGCAGTCGTTCGGGACAGCCCTACGAGCAGTACTTC
TRBJ2-2 NA TRBV6-6 NA CASSTVRAGELFF TGTGCCAGCAGCACGGTTAGGGCCGGGGAGCTGTTTTTT
TRBJ1-1 NA TRBV5-1 few CASSLAGSPGTEAFF TGCGCCAGCAGCTTGGCCGGATCCCCCGGCACTGAAGCTTTCTTT
TRBJ1-2 NA TRBV19 NA CASTRGVDGYTF TGTGCCAGTACTCGCGGGGTGGATGGCTACACCTTC
TRBJ1-5 NA TRBV20-1 few CSAPGGPGNQPQHF TGCAGTGCCCCGGGGGGGCCTGGCAATCAGCCCCAGCATTTT
TRBJ2-5 NA TRBV5-1 NA CASSFAPTGTQYF TGCGCCAGCAGCTTCGCCCCGACGGGGACCCAGTACTTC
TRBJ2-7 NA TRBV10-3 NA CATVDGTYEQYF TGTGCCACTGTAGACGGGACCTACGAGCAGTACTTC
TRBJ2-7 NA TRBV5-8 NA CASRPTGAPIAGVLYEQYF TGTGCCAGCAGACCGACAGGGGCCCCTATAGCGGGAGTACTCTACGAGCAGTACTTC
TRBJ2-1 TRBD1 TRBV12-3/TRBV12-4 few CASNLGDSAYNEQFF TGTGCCAGCAACCTTGGGGACAGCGCCTACAATGAGCAGTTCTTC
TRBJ1-1 NA TRBV28 NA CASSFRRGLVNTEAFF TGTGCCAGCAGTTTTAGACGGGGGCTAGTGAACACTGAAGCTTTCTTT
TRBJ1-5 NA TRBV6-2/TRBV6-3 NA CASMQGLGQPQHF TGTGCCAGCATGCAGGGATTAGGGCAGCCCCAGCATTTT
TRBJ1-2 TRBD1 TRBV29-1 NA CSARGETGGGYGYTF TGCAGCGCTCGAGGGGAGACAGGGGGCGGCTATGGCTACACCTTC
TRBJ1-4 TRBD1 TRBV7-9 few CASSLPGQGENAFF TGTGCCAGCAGCTTACCCGGACAGGGAGAGAACGCGTTTTTT
TRBJ2-1 NA TRBV20-1 NA CSAPGPTYNEQFF TGCAGTGCTCCGGGCCCTACCTACAATGAGCAGTTCTTC
TRBJ2-7 TRBD2 TRBV20-1 NA CSASRTSGRTYEQYF TGCAGTGCTAGCCGGACTAGCGGGAGGACCTACGAGCAGTACTTC
TRBJ2-4 NA TRBV5-6 NA CASSLDGGPGKNIQYF TGTGCCAGCAGCTTGGACGGAGGGCCCGGTAAAAACATTCAGTACTTC
TRBJ2-1 TRBD2 TRBV27 NA CASSWGTSGSSNEQFF TGTGCCAGCAGTTGGGGGACTAGCGGGAGTAGTAATGAGCAGTTCTTC
TRBJ2-5 NA TRBV6-1 NA CASSEVFRETQYF TGTGCCAGCAGTGAAGTTTTCAGAGAGACCCAGTACTTC
TRBJ2-7 TRBD1 TRBV15 NA CATSRVRGTGAVSYEQYF TGTGCCACCAGCAGAGTTCGGGGGACAGGGGCTGTGTCCTACGAGCAGTACTTC
TRBJ2-5 TRBD2 TRBV27 NA CASIPWARTSANEQYF TGTGCCAGCATCCCGTGGGCCAGGACTAGCGCCAATGAGCAGTACTTC
TRBJ2-6 NA TRBV24-1 few CATSDTKSGANVLTF TGTGCCACCAGTGACACAAAGTCTGGGGCCAACGTCCTGACTTTC
TRBJ2-7 TRBD1 TRBV20-1 NA CSASHPGQGRYEQYF TGCAGTGCTTCCCACCCGGGACAGGGCCGGTACGAGCAGTACTTC
TRBJ2-2 NA TRBV7-9 NA CAGSLPGWTGELFF TGTGCCGGCAGCTTACCCGGGTGGACCGGGGAGCTGTTTTTT
TRBJ2-3 NA TRBV4-3 few CASSQEVAASDTQYF TGCGCCAGCAGCCAAGAGGTTGCTGCCTCAGATACGCAGTATTTT
TRBJ2-7 TRBD2 TRBV28 NA CASRQLAGAYEQYF TGTGCCAGCAGGCAACTAGCGGGTGCCTACGAGCAGTACTTC
TRBJ1-5 NA TRBV20-1 few CSAREFRAASNQPQHF TGCAGTGCTAGAGAATTCAGGGCGGCTAGCAATCAGCCCCAGCATTTT
TRBJ1-4 NA TRBV6-1 few CASSEAHRLDEKLFF TGTGCCAGCAGTGAAGCGCACAGGCTCGATGAAAAACTGTTTTTT